This is a list of T cell receptor beta chains from one sample in a study of regulatory T cells in long-lasting Graves disease. TCRdb analysed the multiplex PCR reads with MiXCR anew, one entry per CDR3 protein. The sample contains 400,000 to 550,000 distinct CDR3 sequences, less than 20% of which appear only once. A further study also used this sample, focusing on T cells in Graves' hyperthyroidism and ophthalmopathy.

The sequencing here drew on peripheral blood mononuclear cells (PBMCs), taken at new diagnosis, from a patient treated with antithyroid drugs. The receptors stem from a woman between 18 and 30 years old with Graves disease. The CDR3 runs from the conserved cysteine through the conserved F or W. D genes are given only for firm matches. Clone sizes are given selectively: once, few, many, or a class where the clone is expanded.

CDR3: CASSFPGQGSPLHF; DNA: TGTGCCAGCAGTTTCCCGGGACAGGGCTCACCCCTCCACTTT; size: few; J: TRBJ1-6; V: TRBV27; D: TRBD1
CDR3: CSVAKRSYGYTF; DNA: TGCAGCGTTGCCAAACGCTCCTATGGCTACACCTTC; size: many; J: TRBJ1-2; V: TRBV29-1; D: -
CDR3: CASSQALAGEPDTQYF; DNA: TGTGCCAGCAGCCAAGCTCTAGCGGGAGAGCCAGATACGCAGTATTTT; size: -; J: TRBJ2-3; V: TRBV14; D: TRBD2
CDR3: CASRSSLDQLRYEQYF; DNA: TGTGCCAGCCGGTCTTCTCTTGACCAACTTCGCTACGAGCAGTACTTC; size: -; J: TRBJ2-7; V: TRBV28; D: -
CDR3: CASSPGLAAYNEQFF; DNA: TGCGCCAGCAGCCCGGGACTAGCAGCCTACAATGAGCAGTTCTTC; size: many; J: TRBJ2-1; V: TRBV7-9; D: TRBD2
CDR3: CASSLAGTDEQYF; DNA: TGTGCCAGCAGCTTGGCCGGGACTGACGAGCAGTACTTC; size: many; J: TRBJ2-7; V: TRBV5-4; D: -
CDR3: CASSLARAGGPGRKGYNEQFF; DNA: TGTGCCAGCAGCTTAGCCCGAGCGGGAGGGCCGGGACGAAAAGGCTACAATGAGCAGTTCTTC; size: many; J: TRBJ2-1; V: TRBV7-9; D: TRBD2
CDR3: CASSFGGSGRYEQYF; DNA: TGTGCCAGCAGTTTCGGGGGGTCAGGGCGCTACGAGCAGTACTTC; size: few; J: TRBJ2-7; V: TRBV28; D: TRBD2
CDR3: CAWRTGGEYEQYF; DNA: TGTGCCTGGAGGACAGGGGGAGAATACGAGCAGTACTTC; size: -; J: TRBJ2-7; V: TRBV30; D: TRBD1
CDR3: CASSYSAYTEAFF; DNA: TGTGCCAGCAGTTACTCAGCCTACACTGAAGCTTTCTTT; size: many; J: TRBJ1-1; V: TRBV6-5; D: -
CDR3: CASSLPDGYEQYF; DNA: TGCGCCAGCAGCCTCCCGGACGGTTACGAGCAGTACTTC; size: many; J: TRBJ2-7; V: TRBV5-1; D: -
CDR3: CASSLAGLAVTDTQYF; DNA: TGTGCCAGCAGCTTAGCGGGACTAGCGGTCACAGATACGCAGTATTTT; size: many; J: TRBJ2-3; V: TRBV7-2; D: TRBD2
CDR3: CASSWTASGSYNEQFF; DNA: TGCGCCAGCAGCTGGACCGCTAGCGGGTCTTACAATGAGCAGTTCTTC; size: many; J: TRBJ2-1; V: TRBV5-1; D: TRBD2
CDR3: CASSLRQFSYNEQFF; DNA: TGTGCCAGCAGCCTGCGACAGTTCTCCTACAATGAGCAGTTCTTC; size: many; J: TRBJ2-1; V: TRBV7-8; D: -
CDR3: CSATGGIELFF; DNA: TGCAGCGCTACAGGGGGAATCGAACTGTTTTTT; size: few; J: TRBJ1-4; V: TRBV29-1; D: TRBD1
CDR3: CASNVTPRDFTYEQYF; DNA: TGTGCCAGCAACGTAACGCCCCGGGACTTCACCTACGAGCAGTACTTC; size: few; J: TRBJ2-7; V: TRBV27; D: -
CDR3: CASSKRAGVFYNEQFF; DNA: TGTGCCAGCAGTAAAAGAGCGGGAGTTTTCTACAATGAGCAGTTCTTC; size: once; J: TRBJ2-1; V: TRBV6-1; D: TRBD2
CDR3: CASSSLGTVAYEQYF; DNA: TGTGCCAGCAGTTCACTGGGGACTGTTGCCTACGAGCAGTACTTC; size: many; J: TRBJ2-7; V: TRBV27; D: -
CDR3: CASSYRLGYDDPDTQYF; DNA: TGTGCCAGCAGTTACCGACTGGGATATGACGATCCAGATACGCAGTATTTT; size: many; J: TRBJ2-3; V: TRBV6-5; D: -
CDR3: CASAFGSPGTPYEQYF; DNA: TGTGCTAGTGCTTTTGGTTCCCCGGGGACCCCCTACGAGCAGTACTTC; size: few; J: TRBJ2-7; V: TRBV12-5; D: -
CDR3: CASSYGTRRNTEAFF; DNA: TGTGCCAGTAGTTACGGGACACGGAGGAACACTGAAGCTTTCTTT; size: -; J: TRBJ1-1; V: TRBV19; D: -
CDR3: CASSETGGTDTQYF; DNA: TGTGCCAGCAGTGAGACAGGGGGTACAGATACGCAGTATTTT; size: many; J: TRBJ2-3; V: TRBV2; D: TRBD1
CDR3: CSVVGTGGRTGELFF; DNA: TGCAGCGTTGTGGGGACAGGGGGCCGTACCGGGGAGCTGTTTTTT; size: -; J: TRBJ2-2; V: TRBV29-1; D: TRBD1
CDR3: CASSAGGETQYF; DNA: TGTGCCAGCTCGGCAGGAGGGGAGACCCAGTACTTC; size: many; J: TRBJ2-5; V: TRBV12-3/TRBV12-4; D: -
CDR3: CASILSEGGREQFF; DNA: TGTGCCAGCATCCTCTCGGAAGGCGGGCGAGAGCAGTTCTTC; size: -; J: TRBJ2-1; V: TRBV7-2; D: -
CDR3: CASSFLTGVNQPQHF; DNA: TGTGCCAGCAGTTTTTTGACAGGAGTTAATCAGCCCCAGCATTTT; size: many; J: TRBJ1-5; V: TRBV28; D: -
CDR3: CASSFTSGIGHNEQFF; DNA: TGTGCCAGCAGTTTCACCAGCGGGATTGGGCACAATGAGCAGTTCTTC; size: many; J: TRBJ2-1; V: TRBV28; D: TRBD2
CDR3: CASEVSGALYEQYF; DNA: TGTGCCAGCGAGGTCAGCGGTGCCCTCTACGAGCAGTACTTC; size: few; J: TRBJ2-7; V: TRBV28; D: -